The following is a T cell receptor beta chain sequence with its context. Its antigen is as yet unknown. This sample is part of a study of T cell repertoires in cytomegalovirus infection. Study background: HLA-C-restricted CMV epitopes, recently identified, and well-studied HLA-B-restricted ones were used by the study. It can be stated that public TCR beta signatures indicated CMV infection as well as a matching HLA type.

Germline CDR1 SEHNR, CDR2 FQNEAQ (reference sequence). V was cut by 1 base and J by 6 bases, with 10 bases left in between. The CDR3 loop spans 14 amino acids. MiXCR, run by TCRdb on the reads, gives a single entry per CDR3 protein. The repertoire consists of about 900,000 distinct CDR3 sequences, with 31% occurring once and the leading ten covering roughly an eighth. This sample comprised cultured CD8+ T cells from PBMCs, obtained from culture after CMV antigen stimulation. J is TRBJ1-5 and V is TRBV7-9; D not resolved. The sequence came from a human donor in good health (CMV status not recorded). Some clones in this sample may be carry-over from other donors' samples. CDR3 sequence: CASSLDGLFQPQHF. As DNA, the CDR3 is TGTGCCAGCAGCTTAGACGGCCTTTTTCAGCCCCAGCATTTT.